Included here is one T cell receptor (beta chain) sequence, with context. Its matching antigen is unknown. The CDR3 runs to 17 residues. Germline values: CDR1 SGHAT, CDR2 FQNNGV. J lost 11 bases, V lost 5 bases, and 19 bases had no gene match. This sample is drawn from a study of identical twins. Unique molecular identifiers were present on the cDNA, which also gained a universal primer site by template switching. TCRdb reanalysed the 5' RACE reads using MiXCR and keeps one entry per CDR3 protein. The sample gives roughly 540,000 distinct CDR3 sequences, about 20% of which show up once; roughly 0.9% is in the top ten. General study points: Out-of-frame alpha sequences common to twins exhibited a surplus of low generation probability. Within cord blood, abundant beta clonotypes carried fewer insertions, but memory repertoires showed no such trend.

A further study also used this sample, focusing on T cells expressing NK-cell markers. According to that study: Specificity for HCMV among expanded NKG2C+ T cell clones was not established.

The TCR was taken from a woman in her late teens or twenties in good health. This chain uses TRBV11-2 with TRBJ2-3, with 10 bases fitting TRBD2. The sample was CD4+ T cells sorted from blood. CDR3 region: CASSPKSSGSRVPRQYF. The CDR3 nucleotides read TGTGCCAGCAGCCCGAAATCTAGCGGGAGCAGAGTTCCCAGGCAGTATTTT. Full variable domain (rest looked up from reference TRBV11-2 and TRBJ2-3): EAGVAQSPRYKIIEKRQSVAFWCNPISGHATLYWYQQILGQGPKLLIQFQNNGVVDDSQLPKDRFSAERLKGVDSTLKIQPAKLEDSAVYLCASSPKSSGSRVPRQYFGPGTRLTVL.